The clone carrying this T cell receptor beta chain was seen a handful of times. Its antigen remains unidentified. TCRdb recomputed calls from the 5' RACE reads with MiXCR, one row per CDR3 protein. The profile shows 640,000 or so distinct CDR3 sequences, less than 7% of them singletons. The data stem from a study of identical twins. Notes on the study in general: Within twin pairs, the out-of-frame alpha sequences they shared showed excess low generation probability. Modelling underestimated the level of out-of-frame TCR alpha sharing observed in monozygotic twins. Zero-insertion findings could be partly confounded by invariant cells (MAIT and iNKT cells).

There are 15 residues in the CDR3. Per the germline V gene, CDR1 is LNHDA and CDR2 is SQIVND (reference sequence). With 0 bases removed from V and 2 bases from J, the gap between germline ends came to 8 bases. The sequenced sample was naive T cells sorted from blood. The V gene is TRBV19, the J gene TRBJ2-1, with D perhaps TRBD2 (5 bases). The clonotype was recovered from a man younger than 30 in good health. The CDR3 bases are TGTGCCAGTAGTATAGATAGGCGGGCCTACAATGAGCAGTTCTTC. Translated: CASSIDRRAYNEQFF.